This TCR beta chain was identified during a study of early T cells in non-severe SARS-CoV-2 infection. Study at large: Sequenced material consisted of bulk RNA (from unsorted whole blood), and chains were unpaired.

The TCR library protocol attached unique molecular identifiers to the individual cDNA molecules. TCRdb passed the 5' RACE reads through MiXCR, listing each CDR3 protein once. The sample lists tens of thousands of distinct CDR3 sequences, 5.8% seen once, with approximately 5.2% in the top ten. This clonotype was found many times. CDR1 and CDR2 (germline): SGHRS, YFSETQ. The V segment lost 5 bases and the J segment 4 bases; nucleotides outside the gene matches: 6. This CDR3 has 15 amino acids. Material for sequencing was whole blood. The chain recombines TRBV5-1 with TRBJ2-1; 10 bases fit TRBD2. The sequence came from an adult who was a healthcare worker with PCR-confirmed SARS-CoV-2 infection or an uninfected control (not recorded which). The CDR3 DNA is TGCGCCAGCAGATTACTAGCGGGGTCGTACAATGAGCAGTTCTTC. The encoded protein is CASRLLAGSYNEQFF.